The clone carrying this TCR beta chain was found once. Germline and junction disagree at one end, which may indicate a read error. Profiling relied on immunoSEQ multiplex PCR, and the TCRdb table lists in-frame clones only, not all of them. The sample includes roughly 99,000 clones, roughly four fifths of them seen just once. The sample is drawn from a study of control samples from healthy donors and cancer patients. The CDR3 extends over 13 amino acids. Germline CDR1 is LNHDA and CDR2 is SQIVND (reference sequence). The V call is TRBV19, the J call TRBJ2-1; D is tentatively TRBD1 or TRBD2 (5 bases each). The source is a man in his sixties in good health. Sequencing was carried out using blood. This CDR3 is CASRGELYDEQFF. The CDR3 DNA reads as TGTGCCAGTAGGGGGGAACTCTACGATGAGCAGTTCTTC.